Below, 8 T cell receptor beta chains from the same sample are listed, as sequenced in a study of T cell repertoires in cytomegalovirus infection (dated by TCRdb to between 2018 and 2020). For sequencing, an Illumina HiSeq 1500 was employed. TCRdb reran the public reads through fastp at Q25 and MiXCR, keeping productive beta chains. Identical CDR3 protein sequences are pooled into one entry, listed with their most common genes and DNA. In this sample the table shows around 630,000 distinct CDR3 sequences, roughly 26% of which occur a single time. The ten most abundant clones make up around 7.6% of the sample. The source material was CD8+ T cells from PBMCs. These receptors were obtained from a human donor in good health (CMV status not recorded). Some clones in this sample may be carry-over from other donors' samples.

The chain carries TRBV7-6 and TRBJ2-5, with 9 bases lining up with TRBD2. There are 15 residues in the CDR3. Per the germline V gene, CDR1 is SGHVS and CDR2 is FNYEAQ. The V segment lost 2 bases and the J segment 5 bases; nucleotides outside the gene matches: 6. The CDR3 bases are TGTGCCAGCAGCTTATCTACTAGCGGGTCTGAGACCCAGTACTTC. This translates into CASSLSTSGSETQYF. The entire variable domain, with the rest obtained from reference TRBV7-6 and TRBJ2-5, is as follows: GAGVSQSPRYKVTKRGQDVALRCDPISGHVSLYWYRQALGQGPEFLTYFNYEAQQDKSGLPNDRFSAERPEGSISTLTIQRTEQRDSAMYRCASSLSTSGSETQYFGPGTRLLVL.

This clonotype was seen more than once but under ten times. This chain joins TRBV28 and TRBJ1-5; 10 bases line up with TRBD1. V was clipped by 6 bases and J by 6 bases; unmatched bases: 8. This CDR3 region has 15 residues. Per the germline V gene, CDR1 is MDHEN and CDR2 is SYDVKM. In DNA form, the CDR3 reads TGTGCCAGCAGAGCGGGACAGGGGTATGGTCAGCCCCAGCATTTT. Encoded protein: CASRAGQGYGQPQHF.

This clonotype was counted ten times or more. This rearrangement joins TRBV12-3 or TRBV12-4 to TRBJ1-2; 7 bases agree with TRBD1. J lost 8 bases, V lost 4 bases, and 19 bases had no gene match. CDR3 length: 17 residues. CDR3 protein: CASSSMTLRGQYSGYTF. The CDR3 nucleotides read TGTGCCAGCAGTTCGATGACCCTAAGGGGGCAGTACTCGGGCTACACCTTC.

This clonotype was seen at least ten times. The chain carries TRBV7-2 and TRBJ2-3, with 12 nucleotides matching TRBD2. Germline V gives CDR1 SGHTA, CDR2 FQGNSA. The CDR3 consists of 17 residues. The ends lost 5 bases at V and 0 bases at J; junction bases unmatched: 6. CDR3 loop: CASSLALAGGSTDTQYF. The CDR3 nucleotides are TGTGCCAGCAGCCTGGCACTAGCGGGGGGAAGCACAGATACGCAGTATTTT.

This sequence joins TRBV7-9 and TRBJ1-2; D is unresolved. Germline CDR1 reads SEHNR; CDR2 reads FQNEAQ (reference sequence). The CDR3 has 12 residues. V gave up 1 base and J gave up 9 bases, with 9 bases separating them. In DNA, the CDR3 is TGTGCCAGCAGCTTAGAGGTGGATTGCTACACCTTC. Amino acid sequence: CASSLEVDCYTF.

This clonotype was recorded at least ten times. V and J are TRBV14 and TRBJ2-7; D call uncertain. This CDR3 is built from 14 residues. Deletions cut 0 bases from V and 4 bases from J, with 10 bases between. CDR1 and CDR2 from the germline V gene are SGHDN and FVKESK. In nucleotides, the CDR3 is TGTGCCAGCAGCCAAGATTTGTGGGGATACGAGCAGTACTTC. Translated: CASSQDLWGYEQYF.

This clonotype was counted at least ten times. CDR3 amino acids: CASSQWGETQYF. The CDR3 coding sequence is TGTGCCAGCAGCCAATGGGGAGAGACCCAGTACTTC. This sequence joins TRBV14 and TRBJ2-5; D is undetermined. Germline CDR1 SGHDN, CDR2 FVKESK. The V end was cut by 2 bases, the J end by 4 bases, with 5 bases between. The CDR3 runs to 12 residues.

This clonotype has a handful of counts. The CDR3 DNA reads TGTGCCACCAATAGGACGACCAACAATGAGCAGTTCTTC. This translates into CATNRTTNNEQFF. The chain employs TRBV24-1 and TRBJ2-1; unclear D gene. Germline V gene data show CDR1 as KGHDR and CDR2 as SFDVKD. The CDR3 covers 13 residues. Trimming left V 8 bases short and J 5 bases short, with 12 bases between.